This T cell receptor (beta chain) was found in a study of PD-L1 blockade in urothelial cancer. The wider study: The year 2014 saw patients start atezolizumab, 1,200 mg intravenously every 3 weeks. Most patients, about 85% of the roughly 29, were males with bladder-origin cancer.

Notes on the study in general: Lower than median blood TCR clonality before treatment predicted better survival.

Per germline, CDR1 MNHNY and CDR2 SVGAGI (reference sequence). Trimming at V came to 7 bases and at J to 2 bases, leaving 7 bases not matched to a gene. There are 14 residues in the CDR3. The sample's time point: pretreatment peripheral blood. Turning to this clone: No antigen is known for it.

Sequencing used immunoSEQ multiplex PCR; TCRdb keeps in-frame clones, though not all of them. This sample has tens of thousands of clones; roughly 84% occur once, and the top ten carry more than 2%. This receptor was obtained from a man aged 55-75 years with urothelial cancer. The rearrangement links TRBV6-6 to TRBJ2-7; 8 bases match TRBD1. The material sequenced was PBMCs, taken around atezolizumab (anti-PD-L1) treatment. The CDR3 DNA is TGTGCCAGCACCAAGACAGGGGTGACCTACGAGCAGTACTTC. This encodes CASTKTGVTYEQYF.